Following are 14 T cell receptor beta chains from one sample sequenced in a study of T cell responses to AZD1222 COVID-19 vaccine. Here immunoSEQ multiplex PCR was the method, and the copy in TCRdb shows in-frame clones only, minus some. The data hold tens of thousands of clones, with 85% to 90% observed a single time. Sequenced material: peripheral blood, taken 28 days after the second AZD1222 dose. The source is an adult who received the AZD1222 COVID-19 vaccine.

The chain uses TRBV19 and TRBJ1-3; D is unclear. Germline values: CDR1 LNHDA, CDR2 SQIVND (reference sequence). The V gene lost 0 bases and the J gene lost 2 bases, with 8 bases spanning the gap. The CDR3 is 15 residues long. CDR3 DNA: TGTGCCAGTAGTATAGATCAGAGTCCTGGAAACACCATATATTTT. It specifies CASSIDQSPGNTIYF.

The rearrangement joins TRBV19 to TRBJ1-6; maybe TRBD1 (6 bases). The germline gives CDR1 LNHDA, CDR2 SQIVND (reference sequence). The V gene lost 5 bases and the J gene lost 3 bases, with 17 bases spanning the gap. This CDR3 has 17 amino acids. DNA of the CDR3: TGTGCCAGTAGTCCCGGGACACTTGGGGGCTATAATTCACCCCTCCACTTT. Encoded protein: CASSPGTLGGYNSPLHF.

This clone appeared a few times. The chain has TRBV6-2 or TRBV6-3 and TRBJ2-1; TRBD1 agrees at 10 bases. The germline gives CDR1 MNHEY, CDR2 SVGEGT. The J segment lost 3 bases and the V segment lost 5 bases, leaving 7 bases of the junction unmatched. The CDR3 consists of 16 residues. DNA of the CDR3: TGTGCCAGCAGTACCTATGACAGGGGGCTCTACAATGAGCAGTTCTTC. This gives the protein CASSTYDRGLYNEQFF.

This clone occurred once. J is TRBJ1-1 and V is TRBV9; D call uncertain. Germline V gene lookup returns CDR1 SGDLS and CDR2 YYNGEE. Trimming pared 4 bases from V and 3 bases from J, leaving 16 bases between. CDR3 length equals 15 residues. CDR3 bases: TGTGCCAGCAGCCCGCAGACGTACCGGGACACTGAAGCTTTCTTT. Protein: CASSPQTYRDTEAFF.

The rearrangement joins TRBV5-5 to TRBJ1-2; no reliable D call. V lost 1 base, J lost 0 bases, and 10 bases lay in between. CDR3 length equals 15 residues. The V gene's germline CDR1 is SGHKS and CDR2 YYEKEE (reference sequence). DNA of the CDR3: TGTGCCAGCAGCTTGCTAATGACGGCTAACTATGGCTACACCTTC. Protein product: CASSLLMTANYGYTF.

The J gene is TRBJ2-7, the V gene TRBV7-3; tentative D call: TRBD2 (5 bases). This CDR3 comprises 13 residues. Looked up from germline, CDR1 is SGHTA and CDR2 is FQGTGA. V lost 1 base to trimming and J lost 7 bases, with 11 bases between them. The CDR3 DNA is TGTGCCAGCAGCTTAAATTCCCGAGGGGAGCAGTACTTC. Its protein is CASSLNSRGEQYF.

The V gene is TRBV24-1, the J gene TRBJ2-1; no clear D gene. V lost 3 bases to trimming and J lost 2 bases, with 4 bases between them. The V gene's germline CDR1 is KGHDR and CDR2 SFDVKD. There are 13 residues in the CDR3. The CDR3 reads CATSDGPYNEQFF. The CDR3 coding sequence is TGTGCCACCAGTGATGGACCCTACAATGAGCAGTTCTTC.

This chain's CDR3 is CAIERENEQFF. The CDR3 DNA follows: TGTGCCATCGAACGGGAGAATGAGCAGTTCTTC. V and J are TRBV10-3 and TRBJ2-1; D possibly corresponds to TRBD2 (6 bases). The ends were cut back, 8 bases at V and 7 bases at J, with 9 bases in the middle. CDR1 and CDR2 from the germline V gene are ENHRY and SYGVKD. This CDR3 contains 11 residues.

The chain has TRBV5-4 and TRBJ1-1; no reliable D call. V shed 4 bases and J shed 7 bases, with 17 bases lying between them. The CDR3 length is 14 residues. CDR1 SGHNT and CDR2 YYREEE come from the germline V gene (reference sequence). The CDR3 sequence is CASSLDIAVGEAFF. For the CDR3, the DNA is TGTGCCAGCAGCCTCGACATCGCCGTGGGTGAAGCTTTCTTT.

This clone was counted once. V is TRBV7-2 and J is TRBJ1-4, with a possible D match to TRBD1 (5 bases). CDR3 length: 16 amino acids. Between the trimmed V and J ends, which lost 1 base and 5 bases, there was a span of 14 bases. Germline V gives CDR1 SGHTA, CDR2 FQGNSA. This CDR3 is CASSLVGVRRNEKLFF. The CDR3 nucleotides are TGTGCCAGCAGCTTAGTGGGGGTACGGAGGAATGAAAAACTGTTTTTT.

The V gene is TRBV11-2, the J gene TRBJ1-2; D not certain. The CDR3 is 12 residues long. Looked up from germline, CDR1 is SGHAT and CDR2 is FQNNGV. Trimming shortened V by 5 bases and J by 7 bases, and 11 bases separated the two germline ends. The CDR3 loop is CASSKPGFGYTF. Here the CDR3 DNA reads TGTGCCAGCAGCAAGCCGGGATTTGGCTACACCTTC.

The chain's CDR3 is CASSQPDSWEQYF. The CDR3 DNA is TGTGCCAGCAGCCAACCGGACAGCTGGGAGCAGTACTTC. The chain uses TRBV4-2 and TRBJ2-7; a weak D match, TRBD1 (6 bases). Germline V gives CDR1 LGHNA, CDR2 YNFKEQ. This CDR3 contains 13 residues. The germline V and J ends were trimmed by 2 bases and 7 bases, with 12 bases remaining between them.

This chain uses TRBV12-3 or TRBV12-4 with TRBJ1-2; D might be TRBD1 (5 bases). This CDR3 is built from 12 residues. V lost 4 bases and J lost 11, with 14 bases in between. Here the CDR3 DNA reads TGTGCCAGCAGTTCATACCGGGACCGGTACACCTTC. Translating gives CASSSYRDRYTF.

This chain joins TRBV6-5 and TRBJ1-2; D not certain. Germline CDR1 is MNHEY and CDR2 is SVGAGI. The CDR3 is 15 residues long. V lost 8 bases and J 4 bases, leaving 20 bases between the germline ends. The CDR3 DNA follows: TGTGCCAGCGGTCCAGTAGCGCTAGCTCTCTATGGCTACACCTTC. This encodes CASGPVALALYGYTF.